This T cell receptor (beta chain) stems from a study of CD8+ T cells in alopecia areata. The germline V gene has CDR1 MDHEN and CDR2 SYDVKM. The CDR3 consists of 12 residues. Deletions cut 5 bases from V and 2 bases from J, with 6 bases between. The authors extracted RNA and reverse transcribed it into cDNA as the sequencing template. Profiling relied on immunoSEQ multiplex PCR, and the TCRdb table lists in-frame clones only, not all of them. The top ten hold 18% of the sample, which has about 92,000 clones, about 40% seen once. Stated treatment: oral pan-JAK inhibitor, 5-10 mg twice daily. CD4+ and CD8+ T cells were sorted from PBMCs.

Sequenced material: CD8+ T cells sorted from blood, taken at week 24, from a patient treated with tofacitinib. The receptor was derived from a human donor with alopecia areata. This sequence joins TRBV28 and TRBJ1-2, with no clear D. This CDR3 reads CASSRGNYGYTF. Here the CDR3 DNA reads TGTGCCAGCAGTAGAGGGAACTATGGCTACACCTTC.